The 3 T cell receptor beta chains reported below all come from one sample, sequenced in a study of blood T cell repertoires in COVID-19. Some clones are missing from TCRdb's copy, which holds only in-frame ones; the method was immunoSEQ multiplex PCR. The top ten hold more than 9.5% of the sample, which has about 280,000 clones, about nine tenths seen once. Source material: peripheral blood. The receptors stem from a woman in her 30s with COVID-19, enrolled during active disease.

J is TRBJ2-3 and V is TRBV7-9; 8 bases fit TRBD2. Germline lookup yields CDR1 SEHNR and CDR2 FQNEAQ (reference sequence). The junction had 14 bases not matched to a gene; V was cut back by 5 bases and J by 1 base. This CDR3 spans 18 amino acids. CDR3 region: CASSDYTGTRSRTDTQYF. Written as DNA, the CDR3 is TGTGCCAGCAGCGATTACACCGGGACTAGATCCCGCACAGATACGCAGTATTTT.

The genes are TRBV5-4 and TRBJ2-2, with 9 bases aligning to TRBD2. Per the germline V gene, CDR1 is SGHNT and CDR2 is YYREEE (reference sequence). The junction had 3 bases not matched to a gene; V was cut back by 2 bases and J by 4 bases. The CDR3 has 15 residues. DNA for the CDR3: TGTGCCAGCAGCTTTCCACTAGCGGGCACCGGGGAGCTGTTTTTT. It specifies CASSFPLAGTGELFF.

This chain links TRBV12-5 with TRBJ2-3, with D maybe TRBD2 (5 bases). Germline values: CDR1 LGHNT, CDR2 FRNRAP. The CDR3 length is 16 residues. Trimming removed 0 bases at V and 1 base at J, with 11 bases between. The CDR3 reads CASGLVLRVGTDTQYF. As DNA, the CDR3 is TGTGCTAGTGGTTTGGTACTGCGGGTTGGCACAGATACGCAGTATTTT.